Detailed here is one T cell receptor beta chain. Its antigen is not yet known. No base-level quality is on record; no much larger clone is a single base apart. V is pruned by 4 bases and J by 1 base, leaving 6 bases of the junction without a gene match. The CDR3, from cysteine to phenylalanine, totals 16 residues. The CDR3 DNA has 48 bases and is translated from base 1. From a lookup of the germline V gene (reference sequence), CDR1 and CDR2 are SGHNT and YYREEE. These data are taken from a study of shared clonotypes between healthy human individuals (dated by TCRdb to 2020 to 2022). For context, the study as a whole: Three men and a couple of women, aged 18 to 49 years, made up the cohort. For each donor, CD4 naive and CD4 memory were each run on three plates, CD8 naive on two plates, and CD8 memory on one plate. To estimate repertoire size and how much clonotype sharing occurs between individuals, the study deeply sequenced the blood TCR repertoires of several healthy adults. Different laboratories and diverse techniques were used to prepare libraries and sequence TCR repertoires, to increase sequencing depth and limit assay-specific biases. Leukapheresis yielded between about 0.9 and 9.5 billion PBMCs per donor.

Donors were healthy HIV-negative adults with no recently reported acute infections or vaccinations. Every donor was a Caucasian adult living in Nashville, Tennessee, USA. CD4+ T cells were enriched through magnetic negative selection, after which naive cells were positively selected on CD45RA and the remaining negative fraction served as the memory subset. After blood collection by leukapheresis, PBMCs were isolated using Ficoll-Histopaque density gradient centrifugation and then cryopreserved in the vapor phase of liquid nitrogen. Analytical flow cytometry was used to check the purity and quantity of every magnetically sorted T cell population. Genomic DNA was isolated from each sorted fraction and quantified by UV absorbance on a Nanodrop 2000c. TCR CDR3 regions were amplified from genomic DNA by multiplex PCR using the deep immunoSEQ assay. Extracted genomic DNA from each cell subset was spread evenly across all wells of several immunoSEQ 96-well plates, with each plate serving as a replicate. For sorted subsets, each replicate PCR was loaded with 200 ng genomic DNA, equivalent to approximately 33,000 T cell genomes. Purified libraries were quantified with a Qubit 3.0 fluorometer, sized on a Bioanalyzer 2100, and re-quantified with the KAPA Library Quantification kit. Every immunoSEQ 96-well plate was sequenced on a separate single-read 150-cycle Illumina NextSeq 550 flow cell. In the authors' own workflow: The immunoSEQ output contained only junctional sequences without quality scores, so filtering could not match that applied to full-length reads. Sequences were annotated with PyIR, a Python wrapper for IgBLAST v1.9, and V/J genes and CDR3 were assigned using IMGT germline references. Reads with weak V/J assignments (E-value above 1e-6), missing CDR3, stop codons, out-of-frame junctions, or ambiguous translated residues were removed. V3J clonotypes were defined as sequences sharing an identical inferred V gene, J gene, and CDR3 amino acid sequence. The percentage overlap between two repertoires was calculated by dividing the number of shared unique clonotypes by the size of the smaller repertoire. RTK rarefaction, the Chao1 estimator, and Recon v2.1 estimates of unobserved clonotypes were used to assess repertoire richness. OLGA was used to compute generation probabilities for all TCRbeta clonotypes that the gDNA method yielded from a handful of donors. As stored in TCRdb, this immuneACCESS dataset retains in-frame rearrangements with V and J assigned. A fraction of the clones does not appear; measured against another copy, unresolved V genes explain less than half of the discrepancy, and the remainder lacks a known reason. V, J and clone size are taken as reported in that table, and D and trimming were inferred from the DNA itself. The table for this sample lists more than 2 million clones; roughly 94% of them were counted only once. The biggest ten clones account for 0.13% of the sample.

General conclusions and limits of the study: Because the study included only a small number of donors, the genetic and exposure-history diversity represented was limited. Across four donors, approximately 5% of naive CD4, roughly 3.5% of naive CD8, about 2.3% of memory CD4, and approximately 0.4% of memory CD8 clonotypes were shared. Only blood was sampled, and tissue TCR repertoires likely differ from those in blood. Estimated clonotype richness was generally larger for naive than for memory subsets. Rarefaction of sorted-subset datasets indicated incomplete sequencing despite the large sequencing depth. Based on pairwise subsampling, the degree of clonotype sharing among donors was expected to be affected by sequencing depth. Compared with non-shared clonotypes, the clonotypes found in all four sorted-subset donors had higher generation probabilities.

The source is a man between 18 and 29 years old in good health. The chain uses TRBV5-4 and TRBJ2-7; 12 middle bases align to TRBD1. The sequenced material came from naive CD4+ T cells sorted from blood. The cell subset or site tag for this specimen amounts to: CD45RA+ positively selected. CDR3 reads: CASSGGTGGGSYEQYF. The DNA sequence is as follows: TGTGCCAGCAGCGGAGGGACAGGGGGCGGATCCTACGAGCAGTACTTC.